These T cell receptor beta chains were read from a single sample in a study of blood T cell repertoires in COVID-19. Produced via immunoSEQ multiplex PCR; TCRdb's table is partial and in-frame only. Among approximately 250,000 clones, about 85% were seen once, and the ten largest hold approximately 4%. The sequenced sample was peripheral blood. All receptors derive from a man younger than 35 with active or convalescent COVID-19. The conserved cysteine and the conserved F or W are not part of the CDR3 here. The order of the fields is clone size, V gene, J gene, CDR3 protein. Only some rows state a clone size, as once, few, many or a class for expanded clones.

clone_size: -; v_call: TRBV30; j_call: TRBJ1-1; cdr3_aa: AWSDLSMNTEAF
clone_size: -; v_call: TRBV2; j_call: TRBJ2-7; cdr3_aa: ASSEAGGGAASYEQY
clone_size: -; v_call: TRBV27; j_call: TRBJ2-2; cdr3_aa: ASSPYGTANTGELF
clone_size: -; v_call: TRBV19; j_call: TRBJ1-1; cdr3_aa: ASSIGRTEAF
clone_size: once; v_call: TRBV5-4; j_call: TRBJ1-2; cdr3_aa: ASSGGQGVANYGYT
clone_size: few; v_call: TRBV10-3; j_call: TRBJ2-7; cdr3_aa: AISESPSNSGYEQY
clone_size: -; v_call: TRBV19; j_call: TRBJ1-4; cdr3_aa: ASSPPGRRGEKLF
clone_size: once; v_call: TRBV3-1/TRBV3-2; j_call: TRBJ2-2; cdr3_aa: ASRPGTHGAGELF
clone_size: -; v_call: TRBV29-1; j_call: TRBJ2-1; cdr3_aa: SVRNRESNEQF
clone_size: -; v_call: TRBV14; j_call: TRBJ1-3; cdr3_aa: ASSQLPSRENTIY
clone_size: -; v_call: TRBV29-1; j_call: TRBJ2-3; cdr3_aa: SLKTNTDTQY
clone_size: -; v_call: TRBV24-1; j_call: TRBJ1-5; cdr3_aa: ATSDWDSNQPQH
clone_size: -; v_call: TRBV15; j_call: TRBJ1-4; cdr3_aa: ATSRREYGKLF
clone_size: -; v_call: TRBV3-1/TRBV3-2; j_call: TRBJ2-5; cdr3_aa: ASSQVLAGAIWGETQY